This is a list of T cell receptor beta chains from one sample in a study of T cells after posttransplantation cyclophosphamide. Measured with immunoSEQ multiplex PCR; TCRdb has only the in-frame clones, and not every one. The sample contains 11,000 to 15,000 clones, 76% of which appear only once. The source material was memory CD4+ T cells sorted from PBMCs. All receptors come from a man aged 45-65 years. CDR3s include the opening cysteine and the closing phenylalanine or tryptophan. The D gene is left open where the match is weak. Clone size is not always given. Where it is, it says once, few, many or a class for expanded clones.

J | V | length | D | size | CDR3 | DNA
TRBJ1-6 | TRBV16 | 12 | NA | once | CASSPGNSPLHF | TGTGCCAGCAGCCCAGGTAATTCACCCCTCCACTTT
TRBJ2-3 | TRBV28 | 12 | NA | NA | CASTLLGDTQYF | TGTGCCAGCACCCTCCTAGGAGATACGCAGTATTTT
TRBJ2-1 | TRBV6-4 | 15 | TRBD2 | NA | CASSAETSGYNEQFF | TGTGCCAGCAGTGCGGAGACTAGCGGATACAATGAGCAGTTCTTC
TRBJ2-5 | TRBV5-4 | 16 | NA | NA | CASSLPWGVGEETQYF | TGTGCCAGCAGCTTACCCTGGGGGGTGGGTGAGGAGACCCAGTACTTC
TRBJ2-1 | TRBV18 | 13 | NA | NA | CASSPRGGNEQFF | TGTGCCAGCTCACCACGAGGGGGTAATGAGCAGTTCTTC
TRBJ1-2 | TRBV5-6 | 13 | TRBD1 | NA | CASEGQSNYGYTF | TGTGCCAGCGAGGGACAGAGCAACTATGGCTACACCTTC
TRBJ2-2 | TRBV30 | 13 | NA | few | CAWRARRTGELFF | TGTGCCTGGCGGGCCCGGAGGACCGGGGAGCTGTTTTTT
TRBJ1-6 | TRBV4-2 | 16 | TRBD1 | NA | CASSLGTGGFNSPLHF | TGTGCCAGCAGCCTCGGGACAGGGGGATTTAATTCACCCCTCCACTTT
TRBJ1-1 | TRBV11-3 | 14 | NA | NA | CASSLENGDTEAFF | TGTGCCAGCAGCTTAGAAAACGGGGACACTGAAGCTTTCTTT
TRBJ1-6 | TRBV19 | 15 | TRBD1 | NA | CASAGQGWGNSPLHF | TGTGCCAGCGCCGGACAGGGATGGGGGAATTCACCCCTCCACTTT
TRBJ2-3 | TRBV9 | 16 | NA | NA | CASSVGPAVRTDTQYF | TGTGCCAGCAGCGTAGGCCCAGCGGTGCGCACAGATACGCAGTATTTT
TRBJ2-1 | TRBV7-9 | 15 | NA | NA | CASSLALSDYNEQFF | TGTGCCAGCAGCTTAGCTCTCAGTGACTACAATGAGCAGTTCTTC
TRBJ1-2 | TRBV28 | 14 | NA | NA | CASSSFTGISGYTF | TGTGCCAGCAGTTCCTTTACAGGGATCTCTGGCTACACCTTC
TRBJ2-4 | TRBV6-1 | 13 | TRBD1 | NA | CASSSDRGSIQYF | TGTGCCAGCAGTTCAGACAGGGGGAGCATTCAGTACTTC
TRBJ1-6 | TRBV28 | 16 | TRBD1 | few | CASSVTGVSYNSPLHF | TGTGCCAGCAGTGTGACAGGGGTCTCCTATAATTCACCCCTCCACTTT
TRBJ2-2 | TRBV4-2 | 16 | TRBD2 | NA | CASSPRAGREAGELFF | TGTGCCAGCAGCCCAAGGGCAGGGAGGGAGGCCGGGGAGCTGTTTTTT
TRBJ2-5 | TRBV11-3 | 14 | NA | once | CASSRYRDQETQYF | TGTGCCAGCAGCCGTTACAGGGACCAAGAGACCCAGTACTTC
TRBJ2-5 | TRBV5-1 | 17 | TRBD2 | NA | CASSIGLAGGPGETQYF | TGCGCCAGCAGCATAGGACTAGCGGGAGGGCCAGGGGAGACCCAGTACTTC
TRBJ2-3 | TRBV5-4 | 15 | TRBD2 | NA | CASSRLAVGTDTQYF | TGTGCCAGCAGCCGTCTAGCGGTGGGCACAGATACGCAGTATTTT
TRBJ2-1 | TRBV5-4 | 14 | NA | NA | CASRGTGTRNEQFF | TGTGCCAGCAGGGGCACAGGGACAAGAAATGAGCAGTTCTTC
TRBJ2-2 | TRBV29-1 | 10 | NA | NA | CSGGSEELFF | TGCAGCGGCGGGTCTGAGGAGCTGTTTTTT
TRBJ2-2 | TRBV13 | 17 | NA | few | CASSPPRGTGNTGELFF | TGTGCCAGCAGCCCGCCTCGAGGCACCGGGAACACCGGGGAGCTGTTTTTT
TRBJ2-7 | TRBV5-1 | 14 | NA | NA | CASSLGSVTYEQYF | TGCGCCAGCAGCTTGGGGTCAGTCACCTACGAGCAGTACTTC
TRBJ1-1 | TRBV2 | 14 | TRBD1 | medium-sized | CASNLQGGNTEAFF | TGTGCCAGCAATTTACAGGGGGGTAACACTGAAGCTTTCTTT
TRBJ2-5 | TRBV27 | 19 | TRBD2 | NA | CASSCEGTSGEDYRETQYF | TGTGCCAGCAGTTGCGAAGGGACTAGCGGGGAAGACTACCGGGAGACCCAGTACTTC
TRBJ2-5 | TRBV5-1 | 15 | NA | NA | CASSWQTGYEETQYF | TGCGCCAGCAGCTGGCAGACGGGGTATGAGGAGACCCAGTACTTC